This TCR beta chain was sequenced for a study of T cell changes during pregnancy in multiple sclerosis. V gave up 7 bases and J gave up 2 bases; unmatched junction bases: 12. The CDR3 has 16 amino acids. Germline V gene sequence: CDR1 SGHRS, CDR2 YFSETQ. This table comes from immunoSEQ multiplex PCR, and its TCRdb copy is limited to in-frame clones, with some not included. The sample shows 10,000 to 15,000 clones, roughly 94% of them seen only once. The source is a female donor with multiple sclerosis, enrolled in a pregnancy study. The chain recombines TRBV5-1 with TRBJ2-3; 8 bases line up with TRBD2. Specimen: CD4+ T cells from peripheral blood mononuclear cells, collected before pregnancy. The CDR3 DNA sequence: TGCGCCAGCCCTCGGGCTAGCGGGCTGTACACAGATACGCAGTATTTT. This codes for CASPRASGLYTDTQYF.